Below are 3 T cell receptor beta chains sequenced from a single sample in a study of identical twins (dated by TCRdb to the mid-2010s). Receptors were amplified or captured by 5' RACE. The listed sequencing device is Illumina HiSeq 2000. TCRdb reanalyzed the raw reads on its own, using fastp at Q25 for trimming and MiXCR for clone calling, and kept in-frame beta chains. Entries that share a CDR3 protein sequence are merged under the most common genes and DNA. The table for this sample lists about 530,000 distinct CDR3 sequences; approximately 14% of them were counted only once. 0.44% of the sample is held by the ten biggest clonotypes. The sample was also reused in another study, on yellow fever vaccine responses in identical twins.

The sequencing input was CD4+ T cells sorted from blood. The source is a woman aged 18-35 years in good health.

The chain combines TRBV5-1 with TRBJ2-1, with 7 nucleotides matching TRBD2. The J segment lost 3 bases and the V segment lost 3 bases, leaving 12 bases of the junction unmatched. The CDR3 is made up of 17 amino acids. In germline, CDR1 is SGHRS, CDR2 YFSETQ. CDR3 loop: CASSSTRGGSLYNEQFF. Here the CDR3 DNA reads TGCGCCAGCAGCTCGACCCGCGGCGGGAGCCTCTACAATGAGCAGTTCTTC.

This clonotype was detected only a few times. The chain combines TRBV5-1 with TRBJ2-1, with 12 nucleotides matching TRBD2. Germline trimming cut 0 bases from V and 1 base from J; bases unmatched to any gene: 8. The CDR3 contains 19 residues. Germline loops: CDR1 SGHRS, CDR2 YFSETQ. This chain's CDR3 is CASSLGLAGVEESYNEQFF. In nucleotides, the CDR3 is TGCGCCAGCAGCTTGGGACTAGCGGGAGTGGAGGAGTCCTACAATGAGCAGTTCTTC.

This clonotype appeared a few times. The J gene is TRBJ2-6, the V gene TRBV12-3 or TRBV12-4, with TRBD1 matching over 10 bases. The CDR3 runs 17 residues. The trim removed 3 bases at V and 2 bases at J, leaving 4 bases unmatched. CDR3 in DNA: TGTGCCAGCAGTTTGGGGACAGGGGCTCCTGGGGCCAACGTCCTGACTTTC. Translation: CASSLGTGAPGANVLTF.